A selection of T cell receptor beta chains follows, all from one sample in a study of shared clonotypes between healthy human individuals. Sequencing used immunoSEQ multiplex PCR; TCRdb keeps in-frame clones, though not all of them. The sample lists about 510,000 clones; over 75% were seen once. Sequenced material: PBMCs. These receptor sequences come from a woman in her forties in good health. Some clones in this sample may be carry-over from other donors' samples. The CDR3 runs from the conserved cysteine through the conserved F or W. D genes are given only for firm matches. The size entry is marked missing in some rows and otherwise reads once, few, many or a size class.

v_call	j_call	cdr3_length	clone_size	d_call	cdr3_aa	cdr3_nt
TRBV7-9	TRBJ1-1	14	-	-	CASSLVIVGTEAFF	TGTGCCAGCAGCTTAGTCATCGTAGGAACTGAAGCTTTCTTT
TRBV10-3	TRBJ2-1	15	-	-	CAISELGESLNEQFF	TGTGCCATCAGTGAGTTGGGGGAGAGCCTCAATGAGCAGTTCTTC
TRBV28	TRBJ1-4	13	-	-	CASSSGGWEKLFF	TGTGCCAGCAGTTCGGGGGGGTGGGAAAAACTGTTTTTT
TRBV10-3	TRBJ2-7	12	-	TRBD1	CAVGQGLDEQYF	TGTGCCGTCGGACAGGGGCTCGACGAGCAGTACTTC
TRBV9	TRBJ1-1	15	few	-	CASSVGGGWDTEAFF	TGTGCCAGCAGCGTAGGTGGGGGTTGGGACACTGAAGCTTTCTTT
TRBV2	TRBJ2-2	19	-	TRBD2	CASSGGVAGGPSVTGELFF	TGTGCCAGCAGTGGTGGGGTAGCGGGAGGGCCGTCGGTCACCGGGGAGCTGTTTTTT
TRBV5-6	TRBJ2-5	13	-	-	CASSYGPKETQYF	TGTGCCAGCAGCTATGGCCCTAAAGAGACCCAGTACTTC
TRBV12-5	TRBJ2-1	13	-	TRBD2	CASGLGGSLEQFF	TGTGCTAGTGGTTTGGGCGGGAGCCTTGAGCAGTTCTTC
TRBV7-7	TRBJ2-1	15	-	TRBD2	CASSPGLAGIYEQFF	TGTGCCAGCAGCCCGGGACTAGCGGGGATATATGAGCAGTTCTTC
TRBV30	TRBJ2-5	11	-	-	CAWGRRETQYF	TGTGCCTGGGGACGGAGAGAGACCCAGTACTTC
TRBV9	TRBJ2-1	13	-	-	CASSVASYNEQFF	TGTGCCAGCAGCGTAGCTAGCTACAATGAGCAGTTCTTC
TRBV11-2	TRBJ1-1	12	-	-	CASSWTGAEAFF	TGTGCCAGCAGCTGGACGGGTGCTGAGGCTTTCTTT
TRBV9	TRBJ1-2	13	-	TRBD1	CASSAGQMYGYTF	TGTGCCAGCAGCGCGGGACAGATGTATGGCTACACCTTC
TRBV11-2	TRBJ2-5	15	-	-	CASSLQGRGEETQYF	TGTGCCAGCAGCTTACAGGGGAGAGGAGAAGAGACCCAGTACTTC
TRBV19	TRBJ2-2	16	once	TRBD2	CASSIPGGTNTGELFF	TGTGCCAGTAGTATACCGGGGGGAACGAACACCGGGGAGCTGTTTTTT
TRBV19	TRBJ2-7	16	-	-	CASSILGVRSPHEQYF	TGTGCCAGTAGTATACTCGGGGTCCGGTCCCCCCACGAGCAGTACTTC
TRBV9	TRBJ2-7	15	-	-	CASSVDWGLAYEQYF	TGTGCCAGCAGCGTAGATTGGGGCCTAGCGTACGAGCAGTACTTC
TRBV28	TRBJ1-3	14	-	TRBD1	CAGRTGGSGNTIYF	TGTGCCGGACGCACAGGGGGCTCTGGAAACACCATATATTTT
TRBV30	TRBJ2-5	13	-	-	CAWNDGVQETQYF	TGTGCCTGGAACGACGGGGTCCAAGAGACCCAGTACTTC
TRBV7-8	TRBJ2-6	16	-	-	CASSLISSTGANVLTF	TGTGCCAGCAGCTTAATCTCTAGTACTGGGGCCAACGTCCTGACTTTC
TRBV10-1	TRBJ2-7	20	many	-	CATRRRTGGRLAGVIGEQYF	TGCGCCACCCGACGAAGGACAGGGGGTAGGCTAGCGGGAGTGATTGGCGAGCAGTACTTC
TRBV5-1	TRBJ1-1	16	-	TRBD1	CASRDRGLSLDTEAFF	TGCGCCAGCAGGGACAGGGGGCTGTCATTGGACACTGAAGCTTTCTTT
TRBV6-6	TRBJ2-7	15	-	TRBD1	CASRNPGQFAHEQYF	TGTGCCAGCAGGAACCCGGGACAGTTTGCCCACGAGCAGTACTTC
TRBV28	TRBJ2-7	15	few	TRBD1	CASNPFRWTGTEQYF	TGTGCCAGCAACCCCTTCAGATGGACAGGGACCGAGCAGTACTTC
TRBV6-6	TRBJ2-1	15	once	-	CASSYTGARYNEQFF	TGTGCCAGCAGTTATACGGGGGCAAGGTACAATGAGCAGTTCTTC
TRBV14	TRBJ2-7	14	-	TRBD2	CASRASGSVYEQYF	TGTGCCAGCAGAGCTAGCGGGAGTGTCTACGAGCAGTACTTC
TRBV5-5	TRBJ2-5	15	-	-	CASSLSGTGKETQYF	TGTGCCAGCAGCTTGTCAGGCACAGGGAAAGAGACCCAGTACTTC
TRBV28	TRBJ2-5	16	-	TRBD2	CASSLWAGGGLGTQYF	TGTGCCAGCAGTTTGTGGGCGGGAGGTGGATTAGGGACCCAGTACTTC
TRBV11-2	TRBJ2-3	16	-	-	CASSLGDSGSTDTQYF	TGTGCCAGCAGCTTAGGGGATAGCGGTAGCACAGATACGCAGTATTTT
TRBV21-1	TRBJ2-2	15	-	-	CASSTRQGYGGELFF	TGTGCCAGCAGCACCCGACAGGGATATGGCGGGGAGCTGTTTTTT
TRBV27	TRBJ2-2	14	-	TRBD2	CASRTSGATGELFF	TGTGCCAGCAGAACTAGCGGAGCCACCGGGGAGCTGTTTTTT
TRBV9	TRBJ1-2	15	-	-	CASSVASTGNYGYTF	TGTGCCAGCAGCGTAGCATCGACAGGAAACTATGGCTACACCTTC
TRBV27	TRBJ1-2	16	-	TRBD1	CASSFYGQGLLYGYTF	TGTGCCAGCAGTTTCTATGGACAGGGCCTTCTCTATGGCTACACCTTC
TRBV11-2	TRBJ2-4	15	many	TRBD1	CASSLSRGRGNIQYF	TGTGCCAGCAGCTTAAGCAGGGGGCGTGGAAACATTCAGTACTTC
TRBV5-6	TRBJ2-7	16	many	-	CASSLGRGFVSYEQYF	TGTGCCAGCAGCTTGGGAAGGGGGTTCGTCTCCTACGAGCAGTACTTC
TRBV9	TRBJ2-1	21	few	TRBD2	CASGGPGKAGEGKITYNEQFF	TGTGCCAGCGGGGGCCCCGGGAAAGCGGGAGAGGGGAAGATAACCTACAATGAGCAGTTCTTC
TRBV5-5	TRBJ1-2	14	medium-sized	-	CASSLVVKNYGYTF	TGTGCCAGCAGCTTGGTGGTCAAAAACTATGGCTACACCTTC
TRBV6-5	TRBJ2-7	14	once	-	CASSWTTLTYEQYF	TGTGCCAGCAGTTGGACAACTTTAACCTACGAGCAGTACTTC
TRBV14	TRBJ2-1	16	many	TRBD2	CASSSRLGLAVFEQFF	TGTGCCAGCAGCTCCCGTCTGGGACTAGCGGTATTTGAGCAGTTCTTC
TRBV18	TRBJ2-3	14	-	-	CASSPSVRGDTQYF	TGTGCCAGCTCACCCAGCGTACGCGGAGATACGCAGTATTTT
TRBV10-2	TRBJ1-5	13	-	-	CASNSQRNQPQHF	TGCGCCAGCAACTCACAGCGAAATCAGCCCCAGCATTTT
TRBV7-2	TRBJ2-3	15	-	-	CASSFRGRGFSTQYF	TGTGCCAGCAGCTTCAGAGGTCGGGGGTTCTCCACGCAGTATTTT
TRBV5-1	TRBJ2-3	15	once	-	CASSLGGKLTDTQYF	TGCGCCAGCAGCTTGGGGGGCAAACTGACAGATACGCAGTATTTT
TRBV4-1	TRBJ1-1	15	many	-	CASSLPGFRGTEAFF	TGCGCCAGCAGCCTTCCCGGGTTCAGGGGCACTGAAGCTTTCTTT
TRBV18	TRBJ1-1	15	-	-	CASSPYQGVNTEAFF	TGTGCCAGCTCACCCTATCAAGGGGTGAACACTGAAGCTTTCTTT
TRBV27	TRBJ2-7	16	-	-	CASSYGAGTISYEQYF	TGTGCCAGCAGTTATGGGGCAGGGACCATCTCCTACGAGCAGTACTTC
TRBV19	TRBJ2-7	15	once	TRBD1	CASSTLGTGGDEQYF	TGTGCCAGTAGTACCCTCGGGACAGGGGGCGACGAGCAGTACTTC
TRBV4-1	TRBJ2-1	18	-	TRBD2	CASSQPTSGRALYNEQFF	TGCGCCAGCAGCCAACCGACTAGCGGGAGGGCCCTCTACAATGAGCAGTTCTTC
TRBV4-1	TRBJ2-1	17	few	TRBD2	CASSPLWRTSGNNEQFF	TGCGCCAGCAGCCCTCTATGGCGGACTAGCGGGAACAATGAGCAGTTCTTC
TRBV13	TRBJ1-1	16	few	-	CASSPGQGTRHTEAFF	TGTGCCAGCAGCCCAGGGCAGGGTACGAGGCACACTGAAGCTTTCTTT
TRBV27	TRBJ1-6	17	once	TRBD1	CASSPGQGPTIYSPLHF	TGTGCCAGCAGTCCGGGACAGGGGCCGACTATTTATTCACCCCTCCACTTT
TRBV28	TRBJ2-2	13	-	TRBD1	CASSYRGRGELFF	TGTGCCAGCAGTTACAGGGGGCGAGGGGAGCTGTTTTTT